The clone carrying this TCR beta chain occurred a few times. The data belong to a study of post-analysis software for immune sequencing data. Unique molecular identifiers were present in the TCR beta cDNA libraries. TCRdb reprocessed the PCR reads with MiXCR, giving one entry per CDR3 protein. Among roughly 700,000 distinct CDR3 sequences listed, about 27% were seen once. The sequence came from a girl aged 10-17 years with multiple sclerosis. The sample taken for sequencing was blood.

Written as DNA, the CDR3 is TGCGCCAGCAGCTTGCTGCACGGCACTGAAGCTTTCTTT. Its translation: CASSLLHGTEAFF. V is TRBV5-1 and J is TRBJ1-1; no clear D. Trimming took off 1 base at V and 4 bases at J, with 8 bases between the two ends. Germline-derived CDR1 and CDR2 are SGHRS and YFSETQ. The CDR3 sequence is 13 residues long.